This T cell receptor beta chain was sequenced during a study of T cell responses to AZD1222 COVID-19 vaccine. Study-wide results and limits: Possibly, clonal diversity was underestimated; donors were largely white British and included more females. At baseline, just a handful of AZD1222 recipients tested seropositive. An increase in Spike-specific TCR breadth and depth was observed after two AZD1222 doses.

The protocol was immunoSEQ multiplex PCR, while the TCRdb copy is restricted to in-frame clones and leaves out a portion. This table has approximately 150,000 clones, 70% to 90% appearing once. To note about this clone: Its antigen is not known.

V shed 3 bases, J shed 4 bases, and the junction held 11 bases outside the gene matches. Germline CDR1 and CDR2: MGHRA and YSYEKL. CDR3 length equals 17 residues. This receptor was identified in an adult who received the MenACWY meningococcal vaccine as a control. The sample consisted of peripheral blood, taken 28 days after the second dose of the MenACWY control vaccine. The V and J genes are TRBV4-1 and TRBJ2-2; TRBD2 matches 7 bases. The DNA for the CDR3 is TGCGCCAGCAGCCAGGGGCCTTCGGGAGGTGTCACCGGGGAGCTGTTTTTT. Protein: CASSQGPSGGVTGELFF.